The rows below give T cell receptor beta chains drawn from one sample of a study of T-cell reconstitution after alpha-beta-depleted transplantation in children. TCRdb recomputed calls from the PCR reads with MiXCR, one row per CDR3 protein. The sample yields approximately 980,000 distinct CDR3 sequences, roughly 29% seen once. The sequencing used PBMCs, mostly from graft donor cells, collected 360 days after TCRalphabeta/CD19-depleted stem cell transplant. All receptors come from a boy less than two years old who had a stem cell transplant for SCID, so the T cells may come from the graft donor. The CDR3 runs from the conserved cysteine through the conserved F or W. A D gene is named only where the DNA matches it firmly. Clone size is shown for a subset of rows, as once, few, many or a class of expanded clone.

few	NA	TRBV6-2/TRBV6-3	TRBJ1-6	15	CASTLTGDYNSPLHF	TGTGCCAGCACCTTGACAGGCGACTATAATTCACCCCTCCACTTT
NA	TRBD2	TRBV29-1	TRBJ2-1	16	CSFGLAGVNSYNEQFF	TGCAGCTTTGGACTAGCGGGGGTGAACTCCTACAATGAGCAGTTCTTC
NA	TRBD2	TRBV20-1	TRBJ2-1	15	CSAVRGEISYNEQFF	TGCAGTGCGGTACGGGGGGAGATCTCCTACAATGAGCAGTTCTTC
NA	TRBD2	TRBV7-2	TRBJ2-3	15	CASSLVAGFTDTQYF	TGTGCCAGCAGCTTAGTAGCGGGGTTCACAGATACGCAGTATTTT
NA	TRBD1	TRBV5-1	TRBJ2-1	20	CASAAGRQGAWVVSYNEQFF	TGCGCCAGCGCCGCTGGGAGGCAGGGGGCATGGGTGGTCTCCTACAATGAGCAGTTCTTC
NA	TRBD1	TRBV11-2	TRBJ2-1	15	CASSLIGQGFNEQFF	TGTGCCAGCAGCTTAATTGGACAGGGTTTCAATGAGCAGTTCTTC
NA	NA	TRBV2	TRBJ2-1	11	CASLQANEQFF	TGTGCCAGTTTGCAGGCCAATGAGCAGTTCTTC
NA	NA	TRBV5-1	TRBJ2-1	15	CASSSRAEVHNEQFF	TGCGCCAGCAGCTCCAGGGCCGAAGTCCACAATGAGCAGTTCTTC
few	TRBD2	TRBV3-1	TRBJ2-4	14	CASSLREGRNIQYF	TGTGCCAGCAGCCTGCGGGAGGGGCGTAACATTCAGTACTTC
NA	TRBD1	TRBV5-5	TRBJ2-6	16	CASSLTGGSGANVLTF	TGTGCCAGCAGCTTGACAGGGGGTTCTGGGGCCAACGTCCTGACTTTC
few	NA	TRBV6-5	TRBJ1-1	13	CASSYSEAVEAFF	TGTGCCAGCAGTTACTCGGAGGCAGTCGAAGCTTTCTTT
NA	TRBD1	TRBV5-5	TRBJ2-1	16	CASSRYRDRVYNEQFF	TGTGCCAGCAGCCGGTACCGGGACAGGGTCTACAATGAGCAGTTCTTC
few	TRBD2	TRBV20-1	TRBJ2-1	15	CSATSGGGSYNEQFF	TGCAGTGCTACCAGCGGGGGAGGCTCCTACAATGAGCAGTTCTTC
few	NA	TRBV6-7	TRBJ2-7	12	CARQGLPYEQYF	TGTGCCCGCCAGGGATTACCCTACGAGCAGTACTTC
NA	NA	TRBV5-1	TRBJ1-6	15	CASSLAGLTGSPLHF	TGCGCCAGCAGCTTGGCAGGGTTAACAGGGTCACCCCTCCACTTT
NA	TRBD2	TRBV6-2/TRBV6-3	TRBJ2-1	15	CASSPSGGAANEQFF	TGTGCCAGCAGTCCTAGCGGGGGGGCCGCCAATGAGCAGTTCTTC
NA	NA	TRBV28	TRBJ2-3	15	CASSPGGFSTDTQYF	TGTGCCAGCAGCCCTGGGGGTTTTAGCACAGATACGCAGTATTTT
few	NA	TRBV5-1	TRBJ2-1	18	CASSLRSLGTPAYNEQFF	TGCGCCAGCAGCTTGAGATCCCTCGGGACACCGGCCTACAATGAGCAGTTCTTC
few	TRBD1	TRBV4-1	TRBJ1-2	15	CASSQGTGAFYGYTF	TGCGCCAGCAGCCAAGGGACAGGCGCCTTCTATGGCTACACCTTC
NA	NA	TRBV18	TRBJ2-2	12	CASSNRAGELFF	TGTGCCAGCTCGAACAGGGCCGGGGAGCTGTTTTTT
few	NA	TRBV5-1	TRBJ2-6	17	CASSSTLWSPGANVLTF	TGCGCCAGCAGCTCGACCCTTTGGTCCCCTGGGGCCAACGTCCTGACTTTC
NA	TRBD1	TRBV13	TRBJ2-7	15	CASSPGTGNDYEQYF	TGTGCCAGCAGCCCCGGGACAGGGAATGATTACGAGCAGTACTTC
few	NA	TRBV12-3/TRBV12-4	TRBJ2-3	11	CASLRGDTQYF	TGTGCCAGCCTCAGGGGAGATACGCAGTATTTT
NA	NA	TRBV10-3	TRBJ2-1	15	CAITDREGGYNEQFF	TGTGCCATCACGGACAGGGAGGGGGGCTACAATGAGCAGTTCTTC
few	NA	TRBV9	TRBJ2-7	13	CASSVVDGAGQYF	TGTGCCAGCAGCGTAGTGGACGGGGCCGGGCAGTACTTC
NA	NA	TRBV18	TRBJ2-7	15	CASSPTTGFSYEQYF	TGTGCCAGCTCACCTACGACAGGATTCTCCTACGAGCAGTACTTC
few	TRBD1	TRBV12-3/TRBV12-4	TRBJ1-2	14	CASSRTGFPYGYTF	TGTGCCAGCAGCAGGACAGGGTTCCCCTATGGCTACACCTTC
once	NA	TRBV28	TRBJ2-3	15	CASSLSPTLADTQYF	TGTGCCAGCAGTTTAAGTCCGACGTTAGCAGATACGCAGTATTTT
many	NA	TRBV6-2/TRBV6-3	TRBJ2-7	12	CASSFRGLEQYF	TGTGCCAGCAGTTTTAGGGGCCTCGAGCAGTACTTC
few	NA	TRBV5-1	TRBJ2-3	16	CASSPRARGDTDTQYF	TGCGCCAGCAGCCCGAGGGCGCGGGGTGACACAGATACGCAGTATTTT
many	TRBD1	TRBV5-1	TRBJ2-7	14	CASSFAQGAGEQYF	TGCGCCAGCAGCTTCGCACAGGGGGCTGGGGAGCAGTACTTC
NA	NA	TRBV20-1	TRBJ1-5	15	CSARDQGKSNQPQHF	TGCAGTGCTAGAGATCAGGGGAAGAGCAATCAGCCCCAGCATTTT
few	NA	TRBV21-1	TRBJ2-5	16	CASSKGVKGSGETQYF	TGTGCCAGCAGCAAAGGGGTGAAGGGGTCCGGGGAGACCCAGTACTTC
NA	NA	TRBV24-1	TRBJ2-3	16	CATSDSRIPSTDTQYF	TGTGCCACCAGTGACAGCAGGATCCCTAGCACAGATACGCAGTATTTT
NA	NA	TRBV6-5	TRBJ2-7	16	CASSYKRGFSSYEQYF	TGTGCCAGCAGTTACAAAAGGGGGTTCAGCTCCTACGAGCAGTACTTC
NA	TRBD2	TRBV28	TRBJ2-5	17	CASSLKFLAGASETQYF	TGTGCCAGCAGTTTAAAATTCCTAGCGGGAGCGTCAGAGACCCAGTACTTC
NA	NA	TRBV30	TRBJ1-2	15	CAWSGRLEGLYGYTF	TGTGCCTGGAGTGGAAGGTTAGAGGGGCTGTATGGCTACACCTTC
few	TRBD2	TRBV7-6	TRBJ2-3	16	CASSLAPSGGADTQYF	TGTGCCAGCAGCTTAGCTCCGAGCGGGGGGGCAGATACGCAGTATTTT
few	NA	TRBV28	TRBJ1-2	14	CASKTPGVLYGYTF	TGTGCCAGCAAGACCCCAGGGGTCCTCTATGGCTACACCTTC
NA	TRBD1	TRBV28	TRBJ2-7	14	CASSLSTGFDEQYF	TGTGCCAGCAGTTTATCGACAGGGTTCGACGAGCAGTACTTC
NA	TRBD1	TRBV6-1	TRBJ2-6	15	CASRGQGTGANVLTF	TGTGCCAGCAGGGGACAGGGAACTGGGGCCAACGTCCTGACTTTC
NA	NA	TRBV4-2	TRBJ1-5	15	CASSQVGASNQPQHF	TGTGCCAGCAGCCAAGTGGGGGCTAGCAATCAGCCCCAGCATTTT
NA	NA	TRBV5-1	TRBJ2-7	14	CASSLDGGPDEQYF	TGCGCCAGCAGCTTGGATGGGGGGCCAGACGAGCAGTACTTC
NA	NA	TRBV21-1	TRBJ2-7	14	CASSKGLGPYEQYF	TGTGCCAGCAGCAAGGGGCTAGGCCCATACGAGCAGTACTTC
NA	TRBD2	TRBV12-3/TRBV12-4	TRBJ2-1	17	CASSSGTSGGDYNEQFF	TGTGCCAGCAGTTCCGGGACTAGCGGGGGGGATTACAATGAGCAGTTCTTC
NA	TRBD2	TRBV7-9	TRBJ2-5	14	CASSWRKGGETQYF	TGTGCCAGCAGCTGGAGGAAGGGAGGGGAGACCCAGTACTTC
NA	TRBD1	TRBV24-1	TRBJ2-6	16	CATSEGTGAGANVLTF	TGTGCCACCAGTGAGGGGACAGGGGCTGGGGCCAACGTCCTGACTTTC
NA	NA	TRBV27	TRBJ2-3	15	CASSLWDPRTDTQYF	TGTGCCAGCAGTTTATGGGATCCCCGCACAGATACGCAGTATTTT
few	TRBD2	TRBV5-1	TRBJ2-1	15	CASRKGTSGRNEQFF	TGCGCCAGCAGGAAAGGGACTAGCGGTCGCAATGAGCAGTTCTTC
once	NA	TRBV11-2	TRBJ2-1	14	CASTRGLAINEQFF	TGTGCCAGCACCCGCGGGCTAGCTATCAATGAGCAGTTCTTC
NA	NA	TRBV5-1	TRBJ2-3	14	CASSLGGDSDTQYF	TGCGCCAGCAGCTTGGGCGGGGACTCAGATACGCAGTATTTT
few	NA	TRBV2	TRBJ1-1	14	CASSEGVMNTEAFF	TGTGCCAGCAGTGAAGGCGTCATGAACACTGAAGCTTTCTTT
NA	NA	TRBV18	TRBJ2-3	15	CASSPPATVTDTQYF	TGTGCCAGCTCACCACCGGCGACAGTCACAGATACGCAGTATTTT
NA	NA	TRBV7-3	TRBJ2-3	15	CASSLVPLSTDTQYF	TGTGCCAGCAGCTTAGTCCCCCTTAGCACAGATACGCAGTATTTT
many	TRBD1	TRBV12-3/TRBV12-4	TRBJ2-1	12	CASSRDRDEQFF	TGTGCCAGCAGCCGGGACAGGGATGAGCAGTTCTTC
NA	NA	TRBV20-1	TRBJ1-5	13	CSARSASNQPQHF	TGCAGTGCTAGGTCCGCAAGCAATCAGCCCCAGCATTTT
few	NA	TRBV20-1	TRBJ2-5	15	CSANPFGKYQETQYF	TGCAGTGCTAACCCTTTTGGGAAGTACCAAGAGACCCAGTACTTC
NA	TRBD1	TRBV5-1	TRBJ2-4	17	CASSSRYAGTGRDIQYF	TGCGCCAGCAGCTCGAGATACGCCGGGACAGGGAGGGACATTCAGTACTTC
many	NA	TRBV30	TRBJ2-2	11	CAWIGTGELFF	TGTGCCTGGATAGGCACCGGGGAGCTGTTTTTT
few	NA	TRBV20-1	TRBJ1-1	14	CSARDPLWGTEAFF	TGCAGTGCTAGAGACCCCCTGTGGGGCACTGAAGCTTTCTTT